Shown below are 27 T cell receptor beta chains from a single sample sequenced in a study of control samples from healthy donors and cancer patients. This table comes from immunoSEQ multiplex PCR, and its TCRdb copy is limited to in-frame clones, with some not included. Counted here are some 150,000 clones, roughly 94% occurring once; the ten biggest clones make up approximately 14%. Sequencing was done on a sample of PBMCs. These receptors originate from a man in his sixties with colorectal cancer.

J is TRBJ1-5 and V is TRBV6-5; D unclear. This CDR3 spans 13 amino acids. Per the germline V gene, CDR1 is MNHEY and CDR2 is SVGAGI. Trimming took off 7 bases at V and 0 bases at J, with 7 bases between the two ends. The CDR3 bases are TGTGCCAGCACCGGGTATAGCAATCAGCCCCAGCATTTT. Translated: CASTGYSNQPQHF.

CDR3 DNA: TGTGCCAGCAGCCCGAGTTGGGGGCCGGCCTACGAGCAGTACTTC. This encodes CASSPSWGPAYEQYF. The rearrangement uses TRBV9 and TRBJ2-7; TRBD1 might be the D (6 bases). Germline V gene lookup returns CDR1 SGDLS and CDR2 YYNGEE. V gave up 4 bases and J gave up 2 bases, with 16 bases separating them. The CDR3 is made up of 15 amino acids.

The rearrangement uses TRBV14 and TRBJ2-3, with TRBD1 matching over 8 bases. Trimming cost V 4 bases and J 0 bases; bases outside gene matches: 12. Looked up from germline, CDR1 is SGHDN and CDR2 is FVKESK. CDR3 length equals 18 residues. The CDR3 region is CASSPDRGRRSSTDTQYF. The DNA for the CDR3 is TGTGCCAGCAGCCCCGACAGGGGACGAAGATCTAGCACAGATACGCAGTATTTT. Complete variable domain (other parts from reference TRBV14 and TRBJ2-3): EAGVTQFPSHSVIEKGQTVTLRCDPISGHDNLYWYRRVMGKEIKFLLHFVKESKQDESGMPNNRFLAERTGGTYSTLKVQPAELEDSGVYFCASSPDRGRRSSTDTQYFGPGTRLTVL.

This chain links TRBV6-5 with TRBJ1-1; D is unresolved. Trimming removed 7 bases from V and 1 base from J, with 10 bases in between. In germline, CDR1 is MNHEY, CDR2 SVGAGI. This CDR3 contains 13 residues. CDR3 sequence reads: CASNLAGNTEAFF. CDR3 nucleotides: TGTGCCAGCAATCTGGCGGGGAACACTGAAGCTTTCTTT.

This clone was recorded once. The chain couples TRBV18 to TRBJ1-5; 7 positions agree with TRBD1. This CDR3 contains 13 residues. The V and J ends lost 6 bases and 5 bases, in that order; junction bases with no gene match: 4. Germline assignment: CDR1 KGHSH and CDR2 LQKENI. CDR3 in amino acids: CASSSGGDQPQHF. CDR3 nucleotides: TGTGCCAGCTCGTCAGGGGGAGATCAGCCCCAGCATTTT.

The chain combines TRBV18 with TRBJ2-7; D is perhaps TRBD2 (5 bases). There are 13 residues in the CDR3. CDR1 KGHSH and CDR2 LQKENI come from the germline V gene. Trimming shortened V by 3 bases and J by 3 bases, and 9 bases separated the two germline ends. CDR3 DNA: TGTGCCAGCTCACCGGAGAGCGGCTACGAGCAGTACTTC. Protein product: CASSPESGYEQYF.

The chain recombines TRBV3-1 (or the pseudogene TRBV3-2) with TRBJ1-3; D not certain. CDR1 is LGHDT, CDR2 YNNKEL, per germline (reference sequence). The CDR3 has 13 amino acids. Trimming took off 0 bases at V and 5 bases at J, with 5 bases between the two ends. In DNA form, the CDR3 reads TGTGCCAGCAGCCAAGATGGGCGAAACACCATATATTTT. Translating gives CASSQDGRNTIYF.

The rearrangement uses TRBV3-1 (or the pseudogene TRBV3-2) and TRBJ1-5, with D hard to call. There are 14 residues in the CDR3. CDR1 and CDR2 from the germline V gene are LGHDT and YNNKEL (reference sequence). V was clipped by 0 bases and J by 1 base, with 4 bases between them. The CDR3 sequence is CASSQDQSNQPQHF. For the CDR3, the DNA is TGTGCCAGCAGCCAAGACCAGAGCAATCAGCCCCAGCATTTT.

The chain joins TRBV7-2 to TRBJ2-3, with 9 nucleotides matching TRBD2. The CDR3 totals 17 residues. V dropped 1 base and J dropped 4; count of bases not matched to a gene: 9. Germline CDR1 SGHTA, CDR2 FQGNSA. The CDR3 sequence is CASSLVGGGAGADTQYF. CDR3 bases: TGTGCCAGCAGCTTAGTGGGCGGGGGGGCCGGGGCAGATACGCAGTATTTT.

The CDR3 DNA reads as TGTGCCAGTAGGGCCTGGGAAGAAACGGGAACTGAAGCTTTCTTT. Translating gives CASRAWEETGTEAFF. J is TRBJ1-1 and V is TRBV19, with no clear D. This CDR3 contains 15 residues. V dropped 6 bases and J dropped 5 bases, with 19 bases sitting between them. CDR1 is LNHDA and CDR2 is SQIVND in the germline V gene (reference sequence).

The rearrangement links TRBV7-9 to TRBJ1-1; 12 bases fit TRBD1. V gave up 5 bases and J gave up 3 bases; unmatched junction bases: 13. CDR1 SEHNR and CDR2 FQNEAQ come from the germline V gene (reference sequence). CDR3 length equals 18 residues. CDR3 sequence reads: CASSPPMGQGAMDTEAFF. The CDR3 nucleotides read TGTGCCAGCAGCCCCCCCATGGGACAGGGGGCCATGGACACTGAAGCTTTCTTT.

The rearrangement joins TRBV23-1 to TRBJ1-2; 9 bases are shared with TRBD1. TRBV23-1 is an open reading frame whose function is uncertain. There are 15 residues in the CDR3. V gave up 3 bases and J gave up 7 bases; unmatched junction bases: 9. The CDR3 DNA sequence: TGCGCCAGCAGTCAGGAGAGGGACAGGGCTTCTGGCTACACCTTC. Protein product: CASSQERDRASGYTF.

The rearrangement uses TRBV11-2 and TRBJ2-3; no reliable D call. The CDR3 sequence is 17 residues long. CDR1 is SGHAT and CDR2 is FQNNGV in the germline V gene. The V gene lost 5 bases and the J gene lost 5 bases, with 23 bases spanning the gap. The chain's CDR3 is CASSRNVAGPVLDTQYF. The CDR3 bases are TGTGCCAGCAGCCGAAATGTGGCCGGTCCTGTCTTAGATACGCAGTATTTT.

This clone has only one observation. J is TRBJ2-5 and V is TRBV18, with TRBD2 identical over 9 bases. The CDR3 spans 16 residues. Per germline, CDR1 KGHSH and CDR2 LQKENI. The V gene end was trimmed by 5 bases and the J gene end by 4 bases; junction bases not matched to a gene: 11. The CDR3 nucleotides read TGTGCCAGCTCATCTATCCCAGCGGGGGGAGGAGAGACCCAGTACTTC. As protein: CASSSIPAGGGETQYF.

The V call is TRBV7-2, the J call TRBJ1-4; D might be TRBD1 (6 bases). V lost 0 bases and J 3 bases, leaving 11 bases between the germline ends. The CDR3 is made up of 16 amino acids. CDR1 is SGHTA and CDR2 is FQGNSA in the germline V gene. In DNA, the CDR3 is TGTGCCAGCAGCTTAGCGCGGGGGGGCTCTAATGAAAAACTGTTTTTT. Translation: CASSLARGGSNEKLFF. The variable domain in full, with the rest retrieved from reference TRBV7-2 and TRBJ1-4, is GAGVSQSPSNKVTEKGKDVELRCDPISGHTALYWYRQSLGQGLEFLIYFQGNSAPDKSGLPSDRFSAERTGGSVSTLTIQRTQQEDSAVYLCASSLARGGSNEKLFFGSGTQLSVL.

This chain joins TRBV2 and TRBJ2-2; TRBD1 matches at 7 bases. V was pared by 8 bases and J by 4 bases, with 7 bases of the junction left unmatched. CDR1 and CDR2 from the germline V gene are SNHLY and FYNNEI. The CDR3 is made up of 14 amino acids. CDR3 region: CASEGTEGTGELFF. As DNA, the CDR3 is TGTGCCAGCGAGGGGACAGAGGGCACCGGGGAGCTGTTTTTT. Full variable domain (missing parts from reference TRBV2 and TRBJ2-2): EPEVTQTPSHQVTQMGQEVILRCVPISNHLYFYWYRQILGQKVEFLVSFYNNEISEKSEIFDDQFSVERPDGSNFTLKIRSTKLEDSAMYFCASEGTEGTGELFFGEGSRLTVL.

A few counts support this clone. The J gene is TRBJ1-5, the V gene TRBV20-1, with D possibly being TRBD1 (5 bases). The germline CDR1 and CDR2 sequences are DFQATT and SNEGSKA (reference sequence). This CDR3 is 12 amino acids long. With 3 bases removed from V and 7 bases from J, the gap between germline ends came to 10 bases. The CDR3 is CSASPRGQPQHF. The CDR3 nucleotides read TGCAGTGCTAGTCCGAGGGGACAGCCCCAGCATTTT.

This chain uses TRBV11-2 with TRBJ1-2; the D gene is possibly TRBD1 (5 bases). CDR3 length: 15 residues. V shed 2 bases and J shed 4 bases, with 14 bases lying between them. In germline, CDR1 is SGHAT, CDR2 FQNNGV. The CDR3 is CASSLSQGPGYGYTF. The CDR3 DNA reads TGTGCCAGCAGCTTAAGCCAGGGTCCGGGCTATGGCTACACCTTC.

In this sample, this clone turned up once. Relative to the germline gene, one junction end is altered; a read error may explain this. The gene calls are TRBV3-1 (or the pseudogene TRBV3-2) and TRBJ2-5; 8 bases map to TRBD1. Germline V gene lookup returns CDR1 LGHDT and CDR2 YNNKEL (reference sequence). This CDR3 is built from 13 residues. The CDR3 loop reads CASSQALRQGLNF. The CDR3 DNA is TGTGCCAGCAGCCAAGCCCTACGACAGGGGTTGAACTTC.

The chain recombines TRBV19 with TRBJ1-5; no clear D gene. Trimming removed 5 bases from V and 7 bases from J, with 15 bases in between. The CDR3 length is 14 residues. Germline V gene data show CDR1 as LNHDA and CDR2 as SQIVND (reference sequence). The CDR3 DNA sequence: TGTGCCAGTAGTCTCCACGCGAATGGACAGCCCCAGCATTTT. The encoded protein is CASSLHANGQPQHF. The full variable domain, rest sourced from reference TRBV19 and TRBJ1-5, is DGGITQSPKYLFRKEGQNVTLSCEQNLNHDAMYWYRQDPGQGLRLIYYSQIVNDFQKGDIAEGYSVSREKKESFPLTVTSAQKNPTAFYLCASSLHANGQPQHFGDGTRLSIL.

The rearrangement links TRBV19 to TRBJ1-1; D ambiguous. This CDR3 region has 14 residues. V lost 2 bases and J lost 5, with 12 bases in between. In germline, CDR1 is LNHDA, CDR2 SQIVND (reference sequence). This CDR3 is CASSILQTGTEAFF. As DNA, the CDR3 is TGTGCCAGTAGTATACTCCAAACGGGTACTGAAGCTTTCTTT.

The count of this clone is one. The rearrangement joins TRBV11-2 to TRBJ2-2, with D possibly being TRBD1 or TRBD2 (5 bases each). V was clipped by 2 bases and J by 4 bases, with 17 bases between them. Germline V gene data show CDR1 as SGHAT and CDR2 as FQNNGV. The CDR3 spans 17 residues. As DNA, the CDR3 is TGTGCCAGCAGCTTAAGTCTTAGGCAGGGAGTCACCGGGGAGCTGTTTTTT. Translating it yields CASSLSLRQGVTGELFF.

This chain connects TRBV11-2 to TRBJ2-3; 15 nucleotides align to TRBD2. Trimming at V came to 5 bases and at J to 0 bases, leaving 6 bases not matched to a gene. The germline CDR1 and CDR2 sequences are SGHAT and FQNNGV. CDR3 length equals 18 residues. The CDR3 DNA reads TGTGCCAGCAGCCACGGGACTAGCGGGGGGCCCAGCACAGATACGCAGTATTTT. Its protein is CASSHGTSGGPSTDTQYF.

The chain has TRBV7-9 and TRBJ2-7, with 9 bases that match TRBD1. J was trimmed by 3 bases and V by 1 base; bases with no gene match: 4. CDR1 is SEHNR, CDR2 FQNEAQ, per germline (reference sequence). The CDR3 sequence is 15 residues long. The CDR3 sequence is CASSLGTGVNYEQYF. CDR3 sequence (DNA): TGTGCCAGCAGCTTAGGGACAGGGGTCAACTACGAGCAGTACTTC.

The rearrangement uses TRBV9 and TRBJ2-2; D may be TRBD2 (6 bases). Germline V gene data show CDR1 as SGDLS and CDR2 as YYNGEE. V was pared by 7 bases and J by 5 bases, with 18 bases between. The CDR3 is made up of 15 amino acids. The CDR3 nucleotides are TGTGCCAGCGGCCCACTCGGGGCGGGAACCGGGGAGCTGTTTTTT. Translation gives CASGPLGAGTGELFF.

This clone has just one count. The chain has TRBV25-1 and TRBJ2-3, with TRBD2 as a possible D gene (5 bases). Trimming stripped 6 bases from V and 4 bases from J, with 8 bases between. The CDR3 runs to 12 residues. The germline CDR1 and CDR2 sequences are MGHDK and SYGVNS. CDR3 nucleotide sequence: TGTGCCAGCAGGGACTGGTCAGATACGCAGTATTTT. As protein: CASRDWSDTQYF.

The V gene is TRBV5-1, the J gene TRBJ2-7, with 8 bases identical to TRBD1. CDR3 length equals 14 residues. The V segment lost 4 bases and the J segment 2 bases; nucleotides outside the gene matches: 5. Germline CDR1 is SGHRS and CDR2 is YFSETQ. The CDR3 DNA is TGCGCCAGCAGCCCCTGGACAGGGACCTACGAGCAGTACTTC. This gives the protein CASSPWTGTYEQYF.